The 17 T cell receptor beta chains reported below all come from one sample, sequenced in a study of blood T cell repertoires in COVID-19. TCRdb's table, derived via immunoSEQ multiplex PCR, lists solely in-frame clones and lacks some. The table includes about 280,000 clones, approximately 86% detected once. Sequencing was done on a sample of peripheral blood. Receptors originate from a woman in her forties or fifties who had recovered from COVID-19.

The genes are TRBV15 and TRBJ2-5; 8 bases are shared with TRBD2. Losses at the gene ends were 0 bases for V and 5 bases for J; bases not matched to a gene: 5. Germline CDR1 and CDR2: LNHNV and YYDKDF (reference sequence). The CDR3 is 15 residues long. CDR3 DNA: TGTGCCACCAGCAGAGAAACTAGCGGAGCCGAGACCCAGTACTTC. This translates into CATSRETSGAETQYF.

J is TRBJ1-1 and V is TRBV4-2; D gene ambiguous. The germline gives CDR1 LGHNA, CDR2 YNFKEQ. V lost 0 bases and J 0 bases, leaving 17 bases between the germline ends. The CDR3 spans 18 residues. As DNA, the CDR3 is TGTGCCAGCAGCCAAGATCGGGGAGGGTTCTACATGAACACTGAAGCTTTCTTT. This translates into CASSQDRGGFYMNTEAFF.

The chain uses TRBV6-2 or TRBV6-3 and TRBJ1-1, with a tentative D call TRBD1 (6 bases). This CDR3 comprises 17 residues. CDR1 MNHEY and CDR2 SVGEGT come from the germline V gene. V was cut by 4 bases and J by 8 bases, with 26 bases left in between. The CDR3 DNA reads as TGTGCCAGCAGTTCATCATACAGGGTGGACGAGGAGGAAGAAGCTTTCTTT. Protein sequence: CASSSSYRVDEEEEAFF.

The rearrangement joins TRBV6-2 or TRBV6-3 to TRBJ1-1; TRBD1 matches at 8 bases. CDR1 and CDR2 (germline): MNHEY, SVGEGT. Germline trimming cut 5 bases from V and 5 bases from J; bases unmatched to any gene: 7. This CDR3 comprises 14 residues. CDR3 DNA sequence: TGTGCCAGCAGTCGACAGGGGTGGGAAACTGAAGCTTTCTTT. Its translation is CASSRQGWETEAFF.

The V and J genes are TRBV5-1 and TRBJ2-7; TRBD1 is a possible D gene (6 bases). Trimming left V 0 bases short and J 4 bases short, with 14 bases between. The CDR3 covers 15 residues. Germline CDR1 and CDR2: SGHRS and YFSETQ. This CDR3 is CASSLGQPGQYEQYF. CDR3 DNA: TGCGCCAGCAGCTTGGGGCAACCGGGACAATACGAGCAGTACTTC.

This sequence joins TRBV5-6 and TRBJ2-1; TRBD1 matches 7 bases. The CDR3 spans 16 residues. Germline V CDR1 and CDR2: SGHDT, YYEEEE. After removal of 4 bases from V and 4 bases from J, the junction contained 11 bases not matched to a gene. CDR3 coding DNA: TGTGCCAGCAGCGGCGCCGGGACAGCCCCTTACAATGAGCAGTTCTTC. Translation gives CASSGAGTAPYNEQFF.

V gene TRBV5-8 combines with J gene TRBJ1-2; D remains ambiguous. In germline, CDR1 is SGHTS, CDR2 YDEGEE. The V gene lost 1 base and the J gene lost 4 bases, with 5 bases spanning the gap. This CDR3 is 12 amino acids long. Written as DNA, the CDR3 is TGTGCCAGCAGCTTGCTGAGCTATGGCTACACCTTC. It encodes CASSLLSYGYTF.

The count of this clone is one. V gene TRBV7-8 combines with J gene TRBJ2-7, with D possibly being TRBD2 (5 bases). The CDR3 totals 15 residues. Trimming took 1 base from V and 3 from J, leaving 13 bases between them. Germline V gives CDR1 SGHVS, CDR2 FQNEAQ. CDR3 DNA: TGTGCCAGCAGCTTAGATGTCGGAGGAGGCTACGAGCAGTACTTC. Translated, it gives CASSLDVGGGYEQYF. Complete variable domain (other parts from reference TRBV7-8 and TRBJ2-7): GAGVSQSPRYKVAKRGQDVALRCDPISGHVSLFWYQQALGQGPEFLTYFQNEAQLDKSGLPSDRFFAERPEGSVSTLKIQRTQQEDSAVYLCASSLDVGGGYEQYFGPGTRLTVT.

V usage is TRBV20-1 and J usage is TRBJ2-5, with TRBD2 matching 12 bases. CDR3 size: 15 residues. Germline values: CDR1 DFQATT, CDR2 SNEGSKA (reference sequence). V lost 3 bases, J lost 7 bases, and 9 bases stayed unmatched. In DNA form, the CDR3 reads TGCAGTGCTAGTGCTGGACTAGCGGGGCGAGGGACCCAGTACTTC. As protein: CSASAGLAGRGTQYF.

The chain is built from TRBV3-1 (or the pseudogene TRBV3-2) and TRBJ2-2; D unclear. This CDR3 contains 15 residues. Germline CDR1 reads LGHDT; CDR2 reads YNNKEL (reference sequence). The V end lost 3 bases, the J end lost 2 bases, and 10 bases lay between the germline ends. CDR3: CASSQAKTNTGELFF. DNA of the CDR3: TGTGCCAGCAGCCAGGCCAAGACAAACACCGGGGAGCTGTTTTTT.

CDR3 sequence reads: CASSISRDSYEQYF. CDR3 in DNA: TGTGCCAGTAGTATTTCTCGAGACTCCTACGAGCAGTACTTC. The chain combines TRBV19 with TRBJ2-7; D is undetermined. There are 14 residues in the CDR3. V was trimmed by 3 bases and J by 0 bases, leaving 9 bases between them. Germline lookup yields CDR1 LNHDA and CDR2 SQIVND (reference sequence).

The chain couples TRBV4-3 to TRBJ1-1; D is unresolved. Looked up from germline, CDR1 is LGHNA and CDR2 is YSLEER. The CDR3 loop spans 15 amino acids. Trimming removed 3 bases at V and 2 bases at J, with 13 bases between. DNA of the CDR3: TGCGCCAGCAGCCAGGCTCTGGGCCCCAACACTGAAGCTTTCTTT. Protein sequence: CASSQALGPNTEAFF.

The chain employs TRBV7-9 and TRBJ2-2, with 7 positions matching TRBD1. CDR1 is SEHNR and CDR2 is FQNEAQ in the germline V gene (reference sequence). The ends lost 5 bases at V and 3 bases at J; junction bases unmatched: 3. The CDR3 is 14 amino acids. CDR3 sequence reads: CASSKGTDTGELFF. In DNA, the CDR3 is TGTGCCAGCAGCAAAGGGACAGACACCGGGGAGCTGTTTTTT.

DNA for the CDR3: TGTGCCAGCACACGAGGAAATGAGCAGTTCTTC. This gives the protein CASTRGNEQFF. The genes are TRBV2 and TRBJ2-1; D gene unclear. The CDR3 sequence is 11 residues long. Germline CDR1 reads SNHLY; CDR2 reads FYNNEI. V gave up 7 bases and J gave up 7 bases, with 8 bases separating them.

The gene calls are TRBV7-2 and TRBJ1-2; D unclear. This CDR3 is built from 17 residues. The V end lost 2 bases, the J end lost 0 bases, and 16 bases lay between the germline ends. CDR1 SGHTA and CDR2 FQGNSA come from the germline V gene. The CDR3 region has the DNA TGTGCCAGCAGCTTATATACGCAGGTCGGGGCTAACTATGGCTACACCTTC. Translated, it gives CASSLYTQVGANYGYTF.

In DNA, the CDR3 is TGTGCCAGCAGTTTCCTAGGACTGGGAGGCGAGCAGTACTTC. Amino acid sequence: CASSFLGLGGEQYF. The chain joins TRBV28 to TRBJ2-7; tentative D call: TRBD2 (6 bases). The ends were cut back, 3 bases at V and 6 bases at J, with 15 bases in the middle. This CDR3 contains 14 residues. The germline CDR1 and CDR2 sequences are MDHEN and SYDVKM. The full variable domain, in which reference TRBV28 and TRBJ2-7 provide the parts outside the CDR3, is DVKVTQSSRYLVKRTGEKVFLECVQDMDHENMFWYRQDPGLGLRLIYFSYDVKMKEKGDIPEGYSVSREKKERFSLILESASTNQTSMYLCASSFLGLGGEQYFGPGTRLTVT.

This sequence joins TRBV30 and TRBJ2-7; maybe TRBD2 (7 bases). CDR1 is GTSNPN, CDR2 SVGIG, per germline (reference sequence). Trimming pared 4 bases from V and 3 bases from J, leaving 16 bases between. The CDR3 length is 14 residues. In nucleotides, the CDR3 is TGTGCCTGGACCCTCACGAGGGGGGGCTACGAGCAGTACTTC. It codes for CAWTLTRGGYEQYF. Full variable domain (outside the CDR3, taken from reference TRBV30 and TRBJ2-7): SQTIHQWPATLVQPVGSPLSLECTVEGTSNPNLYWYRQAAGRGLQLLFYSVGIGQISSEVPQNLSASRPQDRQFILSSKKLLLSDSGFYLCAWTLTRGGYEQYFGPGTRLTVT.